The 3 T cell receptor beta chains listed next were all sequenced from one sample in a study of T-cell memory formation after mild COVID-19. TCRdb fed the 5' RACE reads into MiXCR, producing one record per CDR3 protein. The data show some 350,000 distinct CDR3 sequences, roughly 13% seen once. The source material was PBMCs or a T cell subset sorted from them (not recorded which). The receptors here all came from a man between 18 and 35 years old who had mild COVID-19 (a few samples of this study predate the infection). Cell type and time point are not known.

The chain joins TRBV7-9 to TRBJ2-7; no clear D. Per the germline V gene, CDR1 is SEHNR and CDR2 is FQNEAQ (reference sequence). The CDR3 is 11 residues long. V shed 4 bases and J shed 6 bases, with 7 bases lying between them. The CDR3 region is CASSSWGEQYV. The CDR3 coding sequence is TGTGCCAGCAGCTCCTGGGGCGAGCAGTACGTC.

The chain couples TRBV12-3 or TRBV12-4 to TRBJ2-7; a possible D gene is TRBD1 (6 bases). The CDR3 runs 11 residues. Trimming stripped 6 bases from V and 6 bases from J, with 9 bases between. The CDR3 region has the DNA TGTGCCAGCAGCAGGACAGTCGAGCAGTACTTC. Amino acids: CASSRTVEQYF.

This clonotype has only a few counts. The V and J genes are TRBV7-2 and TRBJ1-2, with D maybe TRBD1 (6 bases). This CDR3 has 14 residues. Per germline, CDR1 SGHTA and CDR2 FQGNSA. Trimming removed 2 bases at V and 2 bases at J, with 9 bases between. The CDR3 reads CASSLRTANYGYTF. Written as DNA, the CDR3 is TGTGCCAGCAGCTTACGGACAGCGAACTATGGCTACACCTTC.